The clone carrying this TCR beta chain was observed many times. The data were taken from a study of CD8 T cells in ankylosing spondylitis. CDR3 size: 11 residues. V lost 0 bases to trimming and J lost 4 bases, with 1 base between them. In germline, CDR1 is SGHRS, CDR2 YFSETQ. Each CDR3 protein gets one entry after TCRdb re-called the 5' RACE reads with MiXCR. Here the sample spans around 250,000 distinct CDR3 sequences, approximately 11% being singletons. The sequenced sample consisted of blood, either unsorted or a sorted T cell fraction (not recorded which). This clonotype was obtained from a male donor with ankylosing spondylitis or in good health (not recorded which). V usage is TRBV5-1 and J usage is TRBJ2-5; D unclear. The DNA of the CDR3 is TGCGCCAGCAGCTTGGTAGAGACCCAGTACTTC. It specifies CASSLVETQYF.